The 29 T cell receptor beta chains listed next were all sequenced from one sample in a study of cytomegalovirus exposure and HLA in healthy donors. Profiled with immunoSEQ multiplex PCR; TCRdb holds only in-frame clones, not every one. The sample lists fewer than 400,000 clones, 86% occurring once. Sequenced sample: PBMCs. The receptors derive from a woman between 18 and 30 years old in good health and CMV-seronegative.

This rearrangement joins TRBV27 to TRBJ2-1; a weak D match, TRBD1 (7 bases). Trimming took off 6 bases at V and 3 bases at J, with 15 bases between the two ends. The CDR3 loop spans 15 amino acids. Germline V gene sequence: CDR1 MNHEY, CDR2 SMNVEV (reference sequence). CDR3 loop: CASRPGGGNYNEQFF. For the CDR3, the DNA is TGTGCCAGCAGACCAGGGGGAGGAAACTACAATGAGCAGTTCTTC.

The chain has TRBV9 and TRBJ2-5, with D possibly matching TRBD1 (5 bases). V lost 7 bases, J lost 1 base, and 8 bases lay in between. The CDR3 is made up of 12 amino acids. Germline assignment: CDR1 SGDLS and CDR2 YYNGEE. CDR3 sequence: CASSQGQETQYF. CDR3 DNA: TGTGCCAGCTCCCAGGGCCAAGAGACCCAGTACTTC.

The chain combines TRBV19 with TRBJ2-6; TRBD2 agrees at 13 bases. CDR1 is LNHDA, CDR2 SQIVND, per germline (reference sequence). CDR3 size: 18 residues. Trimming at V came to 3 bases and at J to 0 bases, leaving 2 bases not matched to a gene. The CDR3 loop is CASSITSGRASGANVLTF. CDR3 DNA sequence: TGTGCCAGTAGTATTACTAGCGGGAGGGCCTCTGGGGCCAACGTCCTGACTTTC. The variable domain in full, completed from reference TRBV19 and TRBJ2-6, reads DGGITQSPKYLFRKEGQNVTLSCEQNLNHDAMYWYRQDPGQGLRLIYYSQIVNDFQKGDIAEGYSVSREKKESFPLTVTSAQKNPTAFYLCASSITSGRASGANVLTFGAGSRLTVL.

The sample holds one count of this clone. The V call is TRBV2, the J call TRBJ1-1, with 8 bases matching TRBD1. CDR1 and CDR2 from the germline V gene are SNHLY and FYNNEI. This CDR3 contains 15 residues. The ends lost 4 bases at V and 4 bases at J; junction bases unmatched: 8. CDR3 amino acids: CASSGDRREGTEAFF. The CDR3 nucleotides read TGTGCCAGCAGTGGGGACAGGCGAGAGGGCACTGAAGCTTTCTTT. Based on the CDR3 plus reference TRBV2 and TRBJ1-1, the full variable domain is EPEVTQTPSHQVTQMGQEVILRCVPISNHLYFYWYRQILGQKVEFLVSFYNNEISEKSEIFDDQFSVERPDGSNFTLKIRSTKLEDSAMYFCASSGDRREGTEAFFGQGTRLTVV.

This clone appeared a few times. The genes are TRBV28 and TRBJ2-7; 10 bases are shared with TRBD1. The CDR3 consists of 16 residues. V gave up 4 bases and J gave up 3 bases; unmatched junction bases: 9. Germline V CDR1 and CDR2: MDHEN, SYDVKM. The CDR3 region is CASSSPPRTGGYEQYF. CDR3 nucleotide sequence: TGTGCCAGCAGTTCCCCCCCGCGGACAGGGGGCTACGAGCAGTACTTC.

The V and J genes are TRBV7-9 and TRBJ2-5; D not resolved. V gave up 0 bases and J gave up 2 bases, with 16 bases separating them. The CDR3 is 17 amino acids. CDR1 SEHNR and CDR2 FQNEAQ come from the germline V gene (reference sequence). The CDR3 loop is CASSLALVDEEQETQYF. Here the CDR3 DNA reads TGTGCCAGCAGCTTAGCCCTAGTTGACGAAGAACAAGAGACCCAGTACTTC.

The V call is TRBV9, the J call TRBJ1-2; 7 nucleotides match TRBD1. CDR1 and CDR2 from the germline V gene are SGDLS and YYNGEE. The CDR3 is 15 residues long. V trimming: 0 bases; J trimming: 2 bases; junction bases outside the gene matches: 4. The CDR3 nucleotides read TGTGCCAGCAGCGTAGCGGGCAGGGGGAACTATGGCTACACCTTC. This codes for CASSVAGRGNYGYTF.

V and J are TRBV5-1 and TRBJ1-2; TRBD1 aligns across 12 bases. V shed 4 bases, J shed 6 bases, and the junction held 4 bases outside the gene matches. The CDR3 runs 14 residues. Germline CDR1 is SGHRS and CDR2 is YFSETQ. The CDR3 DNA follows: TGCGCCAGCAGCCTGGGACAGGGGGCTAATGGCTACACCTTC. It translates to CASSLGQGANGYTF.

The chain combines TRBV18 with TRBJ2-1; TRBD2 matches at 10 bases. V lost 0 bases, J lost 4 bases, and 9 bases stayed unmatched. This CDR3 is 18 amino acids long. The V gene's germline CDR1 is KGHSH and CDR2 LQKENI. CDR3 protein: CASSPPRAGGPRYNEQFF. DNA of the CDR3: TGTGCCAGCTCACCACCACGAGCGGGAGGGCCCCGATACAATGAGCAGTTCTTC.

This chain's CDR3 is CASSFRGRGDEQFF. DNA for the CDR3: TGTGCCAGCAGTTTTCGCGGGAGAGGGGATGAGCAGTTCTTC. This sequence joins TRBV28 and TRBJ2-1; 7 bases line up with TRBD2. The V segment lost 3 bases and the J segment 8 bases; nucleotides outside the gene matches: 7. The CDR3 is made up of 14 amino acids. Germline values: CDR1 MDHEN, CDR2 SYDVKM.

The chain has TRBV5-6 and TRBJ1-3; D gene uncertain. Germline V gene data show CDR1 as SGHDT and CDR2 as YYEEEE. Trimming took off 2 bases at V and 0 bases at J, with 3 bases between the two ends. The CDR3 loop spans 13 amino acids. CDR3 amino acids: CASSLYSGNTIYF. The CDR3 DNA reads as TGTGCCAGCAGCTTATACTCTGGAAACACCATATATTTT.

The chain is built from TRBV7-8 and TRBJ2-7; TRBD2 aligns across 15 bases. This CDR3 has 17 residues. V gave up 5 bases and J gave up 6 bases; unmatched junction bases: 11. CDR1 and CDR2 from the germline V gene are SGHVS and FQNEAQ. The CDR3 region is CASSLGLAGGPSGEQYF. The CDR3 bases are TGTGCCAGCAGCCTTGGACTAGCGGGAGGGCCCTCGGGCGAGCAGTACTTC.

The chain employs TRBV27 and TRBJ1-1, with 9 bases lining up with TRBD1. This CDR3 has 18 residues. Per the germline V gene, CDR1 is MNHEY and CDR2 is SMNVEV (reference sequence). J gave up 0 bases and V 6 bases, and 14 bases lay outside the gene matches. CDR3 DNA sequence: TGTGCCAGCAGCCCACAGGGGGCGAATCGTTGGATGAACACTGAAGCTTTCTTT. Its translation: CASSPQGANRWMNTEAFF.

The chain carries TRBV29-1 and TRBJ1-1; TRBD1 is a possible D gene (6 bases). The CDR3 sequence is 14 residues long. Germline V lookup: CDR1 SQVTM, CDR2 ANQGSEA. V dropped 4 bases and J dropped 3 bases, with 15 bases sitting between them. This CDR3 reads CSVAHRVSDTEAFF. In DNA, the CDR3 is TGCAGCGTTGCGCACAGGGTATCGGACACTGAAGCTTTCTTT.

This chain links TRBV27 with TRBJ1-2; no firm D call. The germline V and J ends were trimmed by 6 bases and 0 bases, with 11 bases remaining between them. CDR1 and CDR2 from the germline V gene are MNHEY and SMNVEV (reference sequence). The CDR3 has 14 amino acids. The chain's CDR3 is CASSSTVANYGYTF. Written as DNA, the CDR3 is TGTGCCAGCAGCTCCACCGTAGCTAACTATGGCTACACCTTC.

V is TRBV18 and J is TRBJ1-1; 7 nucleotides match TRBD1. J lost 3 bases, V lost 5 bases, and 3 bases had no gene match. The CDR3 has 13 residues. Germline-derived CDR1 and CDR2 are KGHSH and LQKENI. The CDR3: CASSVQGDTEAFF. CDR3 in DNA: TGTGCCAGCTCAGTCCAGGGGGACACTGAAGCTTTCTTT.

A few counts support this clone. This sample includes further DNA sequences coding for the same CDR3. The chain has TRBV5-1 and TRBJ2-7; TRBD1 aligns across 8 bases. The CDR3 consists of 13 residues. Germline CDR1 and CDR2: SGHRS and YFSETQ. The trim removed 4 bases at V and 2 bases at J, leaving 2 bases unmatched. The CDR3 loop reads CASSLDRAYEQYF. The CDR3 nucleotides read TGCGCCAGCAGCCTGGACAGGGCCTACGAGCAGTACTTC. The whole variable domain, filled in from reference TRBV5-1 and TRBJ2-7, reads KAGVTQTPRYLIKTRGQQVTLSCSPISGHRSVSWYQQTPGQGLQFLFEYFSETQRNKGNFPGRFSGRQFSNSRSEMNVSTLELGDSALYLCASSLDRAYEQYFGPGTRLTVT.

J is TRBJ2-1 and V is TRBV5-6; 9 bases agree with TRBD1. The CDR3 runs 16 residues. Germline values: CDR1 SGHDT, CDR2 YYEEEE. Unmatched junction bases numbered 10, after V lost 4 bases and J lost 5 bases. The CDR3 is CASSAGTGWTHNEQFF. The CDR3 DNA is TGTGCCAGCAGCGCAGGGACAGGGTGGACCCACAATGAGCAGTTCTTC.

V and J are TRBV4-2 and TRBJ2-5; 8 bases agree with TRBD2. CDR1 and CDR2 from the germline V gene are LGHNA and YNFKEQ. Trimming cost V 3 bases and J 3 bases; bases outside gene matches: 6. The CDR3 spans 15 residues. CDR3 amino acids: CASSHQTTSEETQYF. The CDR3 region has the DNA TGTGCCAGCAGCCACCAAACGACTAGCGAAGAGACCCAGTACTTC.

This sequence joins TRBV10-3 and TRBJ2-1; perhaps TRBD2 as D (6 bases). CDR1 ENHRY and CDR2 SYGVKD come from the germline V gene. V was trimmed by 4 bases and J by 7 bases, leaving 8 bases between them. There are 12 residues in the CDR3. The CDR3 DNA reads as TGTGCCATCAGTGGGACTACAAATGAGCAGTTCTTC. It is translated as CAISGTTNEQFF.

The rearrangement joins TRBV4-1 to TRBJ2-2; D ambiguous. This CDR3 is built from 17 residues. Germline values: CDR1 MGHRA, CDR2 YSYEKL. V was trimmed by 6 bases and J by 5 bases, leaving 22 bases between them. The CDR3 region is CASSPLTNAVDTGELFF. CDR3 sequence (DNA): TGCGCCAGCAGTCCCCTCACTAACGCGGTAGATACCGGGGAGCTGTTTTTT.

V gene TRBV6-5 combines with J gene TRBJ2-7, with D possibly being TRBD2 (7 bases). CDR1 is MNHEY and CDR2 is SVGAGI in the germline V gene. The ends were cut back, 6 bases at V and 7 bases at J, with 22 bases in the middle. This CDR3 is built from 15 residues. This chain's CDR3 is CASSPQGGGIGEQYF. The CDR3 nucleotides read TGTGCCAGCAGCCCCCAGGGAGGGGGGATCGGGGAGCAGTACTTC.

The table lists this clone with a few counts. The rearrangement uses TRBV28 and TRBJ1-2, with 8 bases fitting TRBD1. J was trimmed by 4 bases and V by 6 bases; bases with no gene match: 4. The CDR3 contains 13 residues. The germline CDR1 and CDR2 sequences are MDHEN and SYDVKM. CDR3 coding DNA: TGTGCCAGCAGGTATACAGGGGGCTATGGCTACACCTTC. It is translated as CASRYTGGYGYTF.

This chain links TRBV27 with TRBJ2-7; D unclear. Trimming stripped 3 bases from V and 3 bases from J, with 18 bases between. CDR1 MNHEY and CDR2 SMNVEV come from the germline V gene (reference sequence). The CDR3 sequence is 16 residues long. The CDR3 DNA reads as TGTGCCAGCAGTTTTGGCGGCTCCCACCGCCGCTACGAGCAGTACTTC. Residues: CASSFGGSHRRYEQYF.

This chain uses TRBV7-6 with TRBJ2-7; TRBD1 matches at 9 bases. The CDR3 consists of 12 residues. The junction had 4 bases not matched to a gene; V was cut back by 10 bases and J by 3 bases. Germline CDR1 SGHVS, CDR2 FNYEAQ. The CDR3 region is CATSGQGYEQYF. The DNA for the CDR3 is TGTGCCACTTCGGGACAGGGCTACGAGCAGTACTTC.

The gene calls are TRBV5-1 and TRBJ1-4; TRBD1 is a possible D gene (5 bases). Germline V gene sequence: CDR1 SGHRS, CDR2 YFSETQ. Trimming removed 2 bases from V and 4 bases from J, with 9 bases in between. The CDR3 totals 14 residues. The CDR3 DNA is TGCGCCAGCAGCTTAAGGGGCCTTAATGAAAAACTGTTTTTT. Translated: CASSLRGLNEKLFF.

This CDR3 is CAGRSGANEKLFF. The DNA of the CDR3 is TGTGCCGGAAGGAGTGGTGCTAATGAAAAACTGTTTTTT. This rearrangement joins TRBV25-1 to TRBJ1-4; no reliable D call. CDR1 and CDR2 (germline): MGHDK, SYGVNS. Trimming shortened V by 11 bases and J by 3 bases, and 13 bases separated the two germline ends. This CDR3 region has 13 residues.

The chain links TRBV12-5 to TRBJ1-1; D call uncertain. The CDR3 loop spans 13 amino acids. Germline loops: CDR1 LGHNT, CDR2 FRNRAP. With 9 bases removed from V and 4 bases from J, the gap between germline ends came to 15 bases. Here the CDR3 reads CARLEGSSTEAFF. The CDR3 coding sequence is TGTGCTAGGCTCGAGGGCTCAAGCACTGAAGCTTTCTTT.

The genes are TRBV5-1 and TRBJ2-7; D call uncertain. Trimming shortened V by 0 bases and J by 4 bases, and 2 bases separated the two germline ends. This CDR3 is built from 11 residues. Germline assignment: CDR1 SGHRS and CDR2 YFSETQ. The chain's CDR3 is CASSLAYEQYF. In DNA form, the CDR3 reads TGCGCCAGCAGCTTGGCTTACGAGCAGTACTTC.